This T cell receptor beta chain emerged from a study of blood T cell repertoires in COVID-19. V shed 7 bases, J shed 2 bases, and the junction held 10 bases outside the gene matches. Germline CDR1 and CDR2: MDHEN and SYDVKM. The CDR3 covers 16 residues. Data came from immunoSEQ multiplex PCR; TCRdb stores just in-frame clones and leaves some out. The data contain approximately 110,000 clones, roughly 72% of them singletons. The specimen was peripheral blood. The source is a man of 80 years or more with acute or convalescent COVID-19. The chain carries TRBV28 and TRBJ2-1, with 8 bases aligning to TRBD2. This chain's CDR3 is CASTGRTSRTYNEQFF. The DNA of the CDR3 is TGTGCCAGCACCGGAAGGACTAGCAGGACCTACAATGAGCAGTTCTTC.